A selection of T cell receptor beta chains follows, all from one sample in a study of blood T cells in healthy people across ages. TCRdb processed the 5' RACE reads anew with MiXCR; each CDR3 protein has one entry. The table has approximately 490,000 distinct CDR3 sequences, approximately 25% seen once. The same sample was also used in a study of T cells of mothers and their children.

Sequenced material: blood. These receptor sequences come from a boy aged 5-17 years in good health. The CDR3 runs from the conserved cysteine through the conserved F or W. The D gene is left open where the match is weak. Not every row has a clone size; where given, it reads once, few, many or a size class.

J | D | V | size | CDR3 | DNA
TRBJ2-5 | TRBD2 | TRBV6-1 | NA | CASSEVRRGAETQYF | TGTGCCAGCAGTGAAGTGAGGCGGGGGGCAGAGACCCAGTACTTC
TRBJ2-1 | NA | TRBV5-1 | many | CASSLGSSYNEQFF | TGTGCCAGCAGTTTAGGGAGCTCCTACAATGAGCAGTTCTTC
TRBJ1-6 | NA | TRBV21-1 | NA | CASSPSRGARISPLHF | TGTGCCAGCAGCCCCTCCCGGGGGGCCAGGATTTCACCCCTCCACTTT
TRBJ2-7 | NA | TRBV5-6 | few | CASSRRTSPYEQYF | TGTGCCAGCAGCCGAAGGACCTCCCCCTACGAGCAGTACTTC
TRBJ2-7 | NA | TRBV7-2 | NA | CASSQPTTYEQYF | TGTGCCAGCAGCCAGCCCACCACCTACGAGCAGTACTTC
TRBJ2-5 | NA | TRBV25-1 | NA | CASSELLGAQETQYF | TGTGCCAGCAGTGAATTATTGGGGGCCCAAGAGACCCAGTACTTC
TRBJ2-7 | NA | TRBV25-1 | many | CASSGIAESYEQYF | TGTGCCAGCAGTGGGATAGCGGAGTCCTACGAGCAGTACTTC
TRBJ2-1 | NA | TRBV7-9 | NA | CASSFGPGLQETQYF | NA
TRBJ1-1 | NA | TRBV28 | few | CASSLSEGRNTEAFF | TGTGCCAGCAGTTTATCCGAGGGGCGGAACACTGAAGCTTTCTTT
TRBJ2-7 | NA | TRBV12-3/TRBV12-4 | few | CASSRNNIMTYEQYF | TGTGCCAGCAGTCGAAACAATATTATGACCTACGAGCAGTACTTC
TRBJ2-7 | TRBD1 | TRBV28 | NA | CASTYDRGFNEQYF | TGTGCCAGCACCTATGACAGGGGGTTCAACGAGCAGTACTTC
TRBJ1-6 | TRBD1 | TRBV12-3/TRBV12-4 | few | CASSRTGTGYNSPLHF | TGTGCCAGCAGCCGAACCGGGACAGGGTATAATTCACCCCTCCACTTT
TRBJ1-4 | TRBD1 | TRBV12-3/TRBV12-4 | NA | CASSWDRANEKLFF | TGTGCCAGCAGTTGGGACAGGGCTAATGAAAAACTGTTTTTT
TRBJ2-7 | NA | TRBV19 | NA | CASSIGDGSGSYEQYF | TGTGCCAGTAGTATAGGGGACGGGAGCGGATCCTACGAGCAGTACTTC
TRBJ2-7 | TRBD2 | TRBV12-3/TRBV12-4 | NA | CASSLTASGTYEQYF | TGTGCCAGCAGCCTTACGGCTAGCGGTACTTACGAGCAGTACTTC
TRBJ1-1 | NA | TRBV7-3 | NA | CASSAGPSMNTEAFF | TGTGCCAGCAGTGCGGGCCCGTCTATGAACACTGAAGCTTTCTTT